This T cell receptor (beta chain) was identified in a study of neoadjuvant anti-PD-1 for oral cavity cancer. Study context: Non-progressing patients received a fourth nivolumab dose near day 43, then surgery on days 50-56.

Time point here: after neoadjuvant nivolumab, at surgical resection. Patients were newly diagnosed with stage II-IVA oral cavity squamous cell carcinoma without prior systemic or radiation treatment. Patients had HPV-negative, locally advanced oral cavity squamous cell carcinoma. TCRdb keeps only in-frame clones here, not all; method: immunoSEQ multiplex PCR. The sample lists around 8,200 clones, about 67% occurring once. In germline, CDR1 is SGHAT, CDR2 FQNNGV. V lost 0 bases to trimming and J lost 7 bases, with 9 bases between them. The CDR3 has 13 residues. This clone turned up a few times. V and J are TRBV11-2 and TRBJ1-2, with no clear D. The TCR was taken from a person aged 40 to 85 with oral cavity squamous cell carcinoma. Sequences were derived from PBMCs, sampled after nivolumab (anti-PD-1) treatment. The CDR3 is CASSLDRSGGYTF. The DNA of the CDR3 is TGTGCCAGCAGCTTAGATCGAAGTGGTGGCTACACCTTC.